Listed here are 22 T cell receptor beta chains from one sample, sequenced in a study of monozygotic twins with inflammatory bowel disease. TCRdb reworked the 5' RACE reads into one entry per CDR3 protein, no DNA. The sample has roughly 320,000 distinct CDR3 sequences; the top ten hold 5% to 6%. The sample taken for sequencing was blood. The receptors come from a human donor with ulcerative colitis or Crohn's disease, or a healthy co-twin of an affected twin (not recorded which).

The V and J genes are TRBV5-1 and TRBJ2-7. Germline V gives CDR1 SGHRS, CDR2 YFSETQ. The CDR3 totals 16 residues. CDR3: CASSLLKFGENREQYF.

The chain employs TRBV7-3 and TRBJ2-5; TCRdb picks TRBD2, but there is no DNA to check that call. Per germline, CDR1 SGHTA and CDR2 FQGTGA. This CDR3 has 15 residues. The chain's CDR3 is CASSQISGGVETQYF.

The chain uses TRBV5-1 and TRBJ2-7; no DNA is available, so the TRBD1 call from TCRdb remains unchecked. The CDR3 sequence is 14 residues long. Germline CDR1 reads SGHRS; CDR2 reads YFSETQ. CDR3 in amino acids: CASRPESTGYEQYF. Supplemented by reference TRBV5-1 and TRBJ2-7, the full variable domain reads KAGVTQTPRYLIKTRGQQVTLSCSPISGHRSVSWYQQTPGQGLQFLFEYFSETQRNKGNFPGRFSGRQFSNSRSEMNVSTLELGDSALYLCASRPESTGYEQYFGPGTRLTVT.

The CDR3 loop reads CASSAKIETQYF. The V gene is TRBV5-1, the J gene TRBJ2-5. There are 12 residues in the CDR3. Looked up from germline, CDR1 is SGHRS and CDR2 is YFSETQ.

The genes are TRBV12-3 or TRBV12-4 and TRBJ2-7; TCRdb names TRBD1, which stays unverified in the absence of DNA. This CDR3 spans 15 amino acids. This chain's CDR3 is CASSQGGWGSYEQYF.

The V gene is TRBV10-1, the J gene TRBJ2-7. The germline V gene encodes CDR1 WNHNN and CDR2 SYGVQD (reference sequence). CDR3 length: 15 residues. CDR3 sequence reads: CASSESGDPQVEQYF.

This chain joins TRBV3-1 and TRBJ2-2. Germline values: CDR1 LGHDT, CDR2 YNNKEL (reference sequence). The CDR3 is 12 residues long. The CDR3 protein is CASSRVGGELFF. Drawing the rest from reference TRBV3-1 and TRBJ2-2, the complete variable domain is DTAVSQTPKYLVTQMGNDKSIKCEQNLGHDTMYWYKQDSKKFLKIMFSYNNKELIINETVPNRFSPKSPDKAHLNLHINSLELGDSAVYFCASSRVGGELFFGEGSRLTVL.

V is TRBV2 and J is TRBJ2-6; without DNA, the TCRdb call of TRBD1 cannot be checked. Germline V CDR1 and CDR2: SNHLY, FYNNEI. CDR3 length: 16 amino acids. CDR3 in amino acids: CASRPGQSSGANVLTF.

The chain employs TRBV11-2 and TRBJ2-2; TCRdb proposes TRBD1, but this gene call is untestable without DNA. The CDR3 has 16 residues. In germline, CDR1 is SGHAT, CDR2 FQNNGV. The CDR3 sequence is CASSFDRAANTGELFF.

This chain joins TRBV20-1 and TRBJ1-5; the D gene TCRdb calls, TRBD1, cannot be checked with no DNA. This CDR3 comprises 12 residues. Germline CDR1 reads DFQATT; CDR2 reads SNEGSKA (reference sequence). CDR3 in amino acids: CSASSTGQAQHF.

V usage is TRBV5-6 and J usage is TRBJ1-6. The CDR3 is 14 residues long. CDR1 SGHDT and CDR2 YYEEEE come from the germline V gene. The CDR3 loop is CASSLRQLNSPLHF.

The chain combines TRBV5-1 with TRBJ1-2. Germline V gene lookup returns CDR1 SGHRS and CDR2 YFSETQ. The CDR3 sequence is 13 residues long. CDR3: CASSLEPIGGYTF.

The rearrangement joins TRBV5-1 to TRBJ2-2; as DNA is missing, the TRBD1 call by TCRdb cannot be tested. CDR1 is SGHRS and CDR2 is YFSETQ in the germline V gene. The CDR3 runs to 14 residues. CDR3 protein: CASKQGAPTGELFF.

The chain uses TRBV5-1 and TRBJ2-1; TCRdb lists TRBD1, though no DNA is available to test this call. This CDR3 spans 16 amino acids. CDR1 SGHRS and CDR2 YFSETQ come from the germline V gene. CDR3 protein: CASSRDSGSSYNEQFF. The variable domain in full, with the rest retrieved from reference TRBV5-1 and TRBJ2-1, is KAGVTQTPRYLIKTRGQQVTLSCSPISGHRSVSWYQQTPGQGLQFLFEYFSETQRNKGNFPGRFSGRQFSNSRSEMNVSTLELGDSALYLCASSRDSGSSYNEQFFGPGTRLTVL.

The CDR3 region is CASSLTGDGYGYTF. The chain links TRBV5-1 to TRBJ1-2; TCRdb indicates TRBD1, and absent DNA this call remains unverified. This CDR3 contains 14 residues. Germline V gives CDR1 SGHRS, CDR2 YFSETQ.

This CDR3 is CASSFSGTGTDTQYF. The chain couples TRBV10-1 to TRBJ2-3; without DNA, the TCRdb call of TRBD2 cannot be checked. The CDR3 runs to 15 residues. Per germline, CDR1 WNHNN and CDR2 SYGVQD (reference sequence).

The chain links TRBV28 to TRBJ1-1; the D call of TRBD1 rests on TCRdb alone, since no DNA is present to check it. CDR3 size: 13 residues. Germline CDR1 is MDHEN and CDR2 is SYDVKM. The CDR3 is CASKGQGGREAFF.

This chain's CDR3 is CSVDGQGRVEQYF. J is TRBJ2-7 and V is TRBV29-1; TCRdb's D gene call, TRBD1, goes unchecked for lack of DNA. CDR3 length: 13 amino acids. Looked up from germline, CDR1 is SQVTM and CDR2 is ANQGSEA.

The chain is built from TRBV5-1 and TRBJ2-3. Looked up from germline, CDR1 is SGHRS and CDR2 is YFSETQ. The CDR3 spans 13 residues. This CDR3 reads CASSITGTDTQYF.

V usage is TRBV9 and J usage is TRBJ2-1. Germline CDR1 is SGDLS and CDR2 is YYNGEE. CDR3 length: 14 amino acids. This CDR3 is CASSVLLRSNEQFF.

The chain uses TRBV29-1 and TRBJ2-5; TCRdb gives TRBD1 as the D gene, but with no DNA this cannot be confirmed. The germline CDR1 and CDR2 sequences are SQVTM and ANQGSEA. There are 15 residues in the CDR3. This CDR3 reads CSVPRGGLLQETQYF.

The V and J genes are TRBV10-3 and TRBJ2-2; TCRdb's D call of TRBD1 is untestable without DNA. Germline V gene sequence: CDR1 ENHRY, CDR2 SYGVKD. The CDR3 is 14 residues long. CDR3 protein: CAISRGGSDGELFF.